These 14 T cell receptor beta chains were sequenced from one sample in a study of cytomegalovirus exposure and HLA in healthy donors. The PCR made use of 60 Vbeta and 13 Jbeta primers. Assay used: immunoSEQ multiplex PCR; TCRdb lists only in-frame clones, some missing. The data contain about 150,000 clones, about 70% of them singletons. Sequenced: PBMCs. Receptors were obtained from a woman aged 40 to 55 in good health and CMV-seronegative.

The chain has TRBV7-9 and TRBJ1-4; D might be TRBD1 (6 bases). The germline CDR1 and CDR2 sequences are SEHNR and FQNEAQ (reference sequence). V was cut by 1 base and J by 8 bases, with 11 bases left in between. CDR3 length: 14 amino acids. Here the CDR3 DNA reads TGTGCCAGCAGCTTAGATGGGGGCTGGGAAAAACTGTTTTTT. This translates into CASSLDGGWEKLFF.

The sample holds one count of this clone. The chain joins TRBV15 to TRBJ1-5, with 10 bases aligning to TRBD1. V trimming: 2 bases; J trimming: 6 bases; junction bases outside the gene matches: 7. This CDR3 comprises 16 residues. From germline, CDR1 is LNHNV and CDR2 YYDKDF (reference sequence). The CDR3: CATSRPGQGSGQPQHF. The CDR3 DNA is TGTGCCACCAGCAGACCGGGACAGGGGTCCGGTCAGCCCCAGCATTTT.

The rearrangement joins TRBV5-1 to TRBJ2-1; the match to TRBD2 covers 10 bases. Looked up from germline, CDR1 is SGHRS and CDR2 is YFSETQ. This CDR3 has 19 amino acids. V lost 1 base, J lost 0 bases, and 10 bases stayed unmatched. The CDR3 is CASSLLAGERSSSYNEQFF. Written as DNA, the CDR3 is TGCGCCAGCAGCTTGCTAGCGGGGGAGAGGTCTAGCTCCTACAATGAGCAGTTCTTC.

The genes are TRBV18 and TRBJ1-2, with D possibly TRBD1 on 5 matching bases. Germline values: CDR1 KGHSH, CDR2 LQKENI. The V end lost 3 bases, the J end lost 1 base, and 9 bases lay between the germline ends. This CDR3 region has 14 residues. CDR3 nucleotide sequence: TGTGCCAGCTCACCTCTAGACAGTAACTATGGCTACACCTTC. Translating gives CASSPLDSNYGYTF.

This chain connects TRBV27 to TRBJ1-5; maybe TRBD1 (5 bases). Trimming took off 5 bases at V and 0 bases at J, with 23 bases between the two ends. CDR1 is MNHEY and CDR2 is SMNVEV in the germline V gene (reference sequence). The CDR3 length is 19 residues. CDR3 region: CASSTRPDLGPYSNQPQHF. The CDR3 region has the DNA TGTGCCAGCAGTACCCGACCAGACCTGGGGCCTTATAGCAATCAGCCCCAGCATTTT.

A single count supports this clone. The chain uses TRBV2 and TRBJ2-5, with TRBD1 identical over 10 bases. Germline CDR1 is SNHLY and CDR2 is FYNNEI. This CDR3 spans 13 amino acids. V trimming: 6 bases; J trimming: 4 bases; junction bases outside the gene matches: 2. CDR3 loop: CASRRTGGETQYF. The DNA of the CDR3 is TGTGCCAGCAGAAGGACAGGGGGAGAGACCCAGTACTTC.

The CDR3 region is CASSLAALAGGTQFF. The CDR3 bases are TGTGCCAGCAGCTTGGCCGCCCTGGCGGGGGGAACTCAGTTCTTC. The chain links TRBV5-4 to TRBJ2-1; 8 bases match TRBD2. The CDR3 runs to 15 residues. The V gene's germline CDR1 is SGHNT and CDR2 YYREEE (reference sequence). Trimming took 0 bases from V and 13 from J; bases not matched to a gene: 12.

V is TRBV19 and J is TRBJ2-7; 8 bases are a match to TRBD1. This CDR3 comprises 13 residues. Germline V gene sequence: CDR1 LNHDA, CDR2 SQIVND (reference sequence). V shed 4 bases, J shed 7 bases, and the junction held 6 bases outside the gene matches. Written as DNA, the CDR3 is TGTGCCAGTAGTAATCAGGGGGCGTGGGAGCAGTACTTC. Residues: CASSNQGAWEQYF.

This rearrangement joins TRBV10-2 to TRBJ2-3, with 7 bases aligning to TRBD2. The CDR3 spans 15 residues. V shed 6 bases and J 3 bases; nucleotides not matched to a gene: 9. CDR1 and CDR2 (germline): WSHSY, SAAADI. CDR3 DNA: TGCGCCAGCAGCCTCAGCGGGATAGCGACAGATACGCAGTATTTT. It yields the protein CASSLSGIATDTQYF.

The CDR3 region has the DNA TGTGCCAGCAGCTCCGACAGGGTGAACACTGAAGCTTTCTTT. Residues: CASSSDRVNTEAFF. The rearrangement links TRBV11-2 to TRBJ1-1; 7 bases are shared with TRBD1. Per the germline V gene, CDR1 is SGHAT and CDR2 is FQNNGV. The length of the CDR3 is 14 residues. The V segment lost 4 bases and the J segment 0 bases; nucleotides outside the gene matches: 2.

In DNA, the CDR3 is TGCAGCGTTTTAACCCGGGACAGGGGAGGCTACACCTTC. Its translation is CSVLTRDRGGYTF. The chain carries TRBV29-1 and TRBJ1-2; 10 nucleotides line up with TRBD1. With 5 bases clipped from V and 8 bases from J, the junction kept 8 bases outside the gene matches. Germline V gene data show CDR1 as SQVTM and CDR2 as ANQGSEA. The CDR3 runs to 13 residues.

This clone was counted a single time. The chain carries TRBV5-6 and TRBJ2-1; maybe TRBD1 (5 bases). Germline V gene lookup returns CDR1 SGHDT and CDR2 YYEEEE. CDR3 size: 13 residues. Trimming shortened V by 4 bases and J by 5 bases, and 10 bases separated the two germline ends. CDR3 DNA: TGTGCCAGCAGCAGCGACAGCGACAATGAGCAGTTCTTC. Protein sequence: CASSSDSDNEQFF.

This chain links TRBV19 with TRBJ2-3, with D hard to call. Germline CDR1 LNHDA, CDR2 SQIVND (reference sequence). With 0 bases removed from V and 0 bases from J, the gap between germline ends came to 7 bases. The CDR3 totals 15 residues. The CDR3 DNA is TGTGCCAGTAGTATAGACAGGCCTAGCACAGATACGCAGTATTTT. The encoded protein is CASSIDRPSTDTQYF.

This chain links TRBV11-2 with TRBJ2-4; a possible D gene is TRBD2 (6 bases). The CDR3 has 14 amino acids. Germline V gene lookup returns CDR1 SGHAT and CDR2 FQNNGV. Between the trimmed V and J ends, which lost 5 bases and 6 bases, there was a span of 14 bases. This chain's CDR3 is CASSPGSGVNIQYF. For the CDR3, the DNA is TGTGCCAGCAGCCCGGGATCGGGGGTAAACATTCAGTACTTC.